Listed below are T cell receptor beta chains from one sample, sequenced in a study of CD4 T cells in relation to SARS-CoV-2 and coronaviruses. Generated by immunoSEQ multiplex PCR, the TCRdb table keeps only in-frame clones and is missing some. This table has some 42,000 clones, around 89% appearing once. The sample comprised memory CD4+ T cells from PBMCs. These receptors were collected from an adult with COVID-19. Both conserved end residues are part of each CDR3. Each record gives: V gene, D gene, J gene, clone size, CDR3 DNA, CDR3 protein. A D gene is named only where the DNA matches it firmly. Part of the rows lack a size; the others show once, few, many or a class for expanded clones.

>TRBV5-4|TRBD1|TRBJ2-1|-
TGTGCCAGCAGCGGGAAACGGGACAGCCCCTACAATGAGCAGTTCTTC
CASSGKRDSPYNEQFF
>TRBV5-4|-|TRBJ1-1|few
TGTGCCAGCAGCCCTCAGACCCCGAGCTCCACTGAAGCTTTCTTT
CASSPQTPSSTEAFF
>TRBV25-1|-|TRBJ2-1|-
TGTGCCAGCAGTGTAAGGGATGAGCAGTTCTTC
CASSVRDEQFF
>TRBV27|-|TRBJ2-1|-
TGTGCCAGCAGTCGGACCATGGGACCCTACAATGAGCAGTTCTTC
CASSRTMGPYNEQFF
>TRBV7-9|-|TRBJ1-5|-
TGTGCCAGCTCCGGACAGCCTAATAGCAATCAGCCCCAGCATTTT
CASSGQPNSNQPQHF
>TRBV5-1|-|TRBJ1-1|-
TGCGCCAGCAGCCTAGACGTGAACACTGAAGCTTTCTTT
CASSLDVNTEAFF
>TRBV5-1|TRBD2|TRBJ2-1|-
TGCGCCAGCAGCGGCGACCTAGCGGGGGGGCTTCTTGAGCAGTTCTTC
CASSGDLAGGLLEQFF
>TRBV7-2|TRBD1|TRBJ2-7|-
TGTGCCAGCAGCTTAGACAGGGGCGAGCAGTACTTC
CASSLDRGEQYF
>TRBV27|TRBD1|TRBJ1-4|-
TGTGCCAGCAGCCAATGGGGGACAGGGGCCAAGCCTAATGAAAAACTGTTTTTT
CASSQWGTGAKPNEKLFF
>TRBV6-5|TRBD1|TRBJ2-5|once
TGTGCCACCACGGCAACTGGACAGGCACAAGAGACCCAGTACTTC
CATTATGQAQETQYF
>TRBV6-5|TRBD1|TRBJ1-2|-
TGTGCCAGCAGTAACACAGGGGGCGGCTACACCTTC
CASSNTGGGYTF
>TRBV7-9|-|TRBJ2-7|-
TGTGCCAGCAGCTTAGCCGGGGGGCTATCCTACGAGCAGTACTTC
CASSLAGGLSYEQYF
>TRBV19|TRBD1|TRBJ1-4|-
TGTGCCAGTAGTAAAGACAGGGTTAGTGAAAAACTGTTTTTT
CASSKDRVSEKLFF
>TRBV7-9|-|TRBJ2-4|-
TGTGCCAGCAGCTTAGTAAGGTGGTCCGAGGGTAACATTCAGTACTTC
CASSLVRWSEGNIQYF
>TRBV9|TRBD1|TRBJ1-4|-
TGTGCCAGCAGCCCCCGGGACAGGGTAGATGAAAAACTGTTTTTT
CASSPRDRVDEKLFF
>TRBV5-6|-|TRBJ1-6|-
TGTGCCAGCAGCTTGGAGCCACTTGACTTCCTCCACTTT
CASSLEPLDFLHF
>TRBV2|TRBD1|TRBJ2-5|-
TGTGCCGGCGCACAGGACAGGGGGGACCAAGAGACCCAGTACTTC
CAGAQDRGDQETQYF
>TRBV15|-|TRBJ1-5|-
TGTGCCACCTCCGGGGCCTTGAGTAGCAATCAGCCCCAGCATTTT
CATSGALSSNQPQHF
>TRBV4-1|TRBD1|TRBJ1-5|-
TGCGCCAGCAGCCAATCCGGGACAGGCAATCAGCCCCAGCATTTT
CASSQSGTGNQPQHF
>TRBV28|-|TRBJ1-5|once
TGTGCCAGCAGCTGGGCTCGGAACCTATCGCCCCAGCATTTT
CASSWARNLSPQHF
>TRBV2|TRBD1|TRBJ2-1|few
TGTGCCAGCAGTGCGGACAGGCAGTCCTACAATGAGCAGTTCTTC
CASSADRQSYNEQFF
>TRBV4-2|TRBD2|TRBJ2-3|-
TGTGCCAGCAGCCAAGCGGGGGGTACGCAGTATTTT
CASSQAGGTQYF
>TRBV19|-|TRBJ2-4|-
TGTGCCAGTAGTATACAGGTCCTAGCCAAAAACATTCAGTACTTC
CASSIQVLAKNIQYF
>TRBV5-5|-|TRBJ1-1|-
TGTGCCAGCAGCGAGGGACGCCTGAACACTGAAGCTTTCTTT
CASSEGRLNTEAFF
>TRBV10-2|-|TRBJ1-1|-
TGCGCCAGCAGTCTTGGGGGGATGAACACTGAAGCTTTCTTT
CASSLGGMNTEAFF
>TRBV6-5|-|TRBJ1-4|-
TGTGCCAGCAGTAAACTGAATGAAAAACTGTTTTTT
CASSKLNEKLFF
>TRBV24-1|-|TRBJ2-3|-
TGTGCCACCAGTGATTCAAGGAGGAGCGCAGATACGCAGTATTTT
CATSDSRRSADTQYF
>TRBV5-1|-|TRBJ2-2|-
TGCGCCACAGGGGAGCTAGCCTACACCGGGGAGCTGTTTTTT
CATGELAYTGELFF
>TRBV11-3|-|TRBJ1-2|-
TGTGCCAGCAGCCCGATGGCGGGCTATGGCTACACCTTC
CASSPMAGYGYTF
>TRBV9|-|TRBJ2-7|few
TGTGCCAGCAGCCTAGGGGGGGTAAGCTCCTACGAGCAGTACTTC
CASSLGGVSSYEQYF
>TRBV12-3/TRBV12-4|-|TRBJ2-5|-
TGTGCCAGCAGTTTTCGGGGAGGAGAGACCCAGTACTTC
CASSFRGGETQYF
>TRBV27|-|TRBJ1-1|once
TGTGCCAGCAGTGACAGTAAGCTAATGAACACTGAAGCTTTCTTT
CASSDSKLMNTEAFF
>TRBV6-5|TRBD1|TRBJ2-3|-
TGTGCCAGCAGACGACAGGGAGGCACAGATACGCAGTATTTT
CASRRQGGTDTQYF
>TRBV7-3|TRBD2|TRBJ2-7|-
TGTGCCAGCAGCCAGACTAGCGGGGGACCCTACGAGCAGTACTTC
CASSQTSGGPYEQYF
>TRBV2|-|TRBJ1-6|-
TGTGCCAGTAGGGACATGGTCAATTCACCCCTCCACTTT
CASRDMVNSPLHF
>TRBV3-1/TRBV3-2|-|TRBJ1-1|-
TGTGCCAGCAGCCACCTACAGGACACACTAGCCAGCCTGCCCACTGAAGCTTTCTTT
CASSHLQDTLASLPTEAFF
>TRBV4-1|TRBD2|TRBJ2-1|-
TGCGCCAGCAGTCCTCAGCGGGGGGACAATGAGCAGTTCTTC
CASSPQRGDNEQFF
>TRBV6-2/TRBV6-3|-|TRBJ2-7|-
TGTGCCAGCAGTACACTCGTCGACAGGAGATCTCCCGAGCAGTACTTC
CASSTLVDRRSPEQYF
>TRBV25-1|TRBD1|TRBJ1-2|once
TGTGCCAGCAGTGAATCCGGGACAGGGGACTATGGCTACACCTTC
CASSESGTGDYGYTF
>TRBV5-1|-|TRBJ2-5|-
TGCGCCAGCAGCTTGGTGTCAGGGCAAGAGACCCAGTACTTC
CASSLVSGQETQYF
>TRBV19|-|TRBJ1-5|-
TGTGCCAGTAGTATTAGGACGGAAGAGAATCAGCCCCAGCATTTT
CASSIRTEENQPQHF
>TRBV7-9|-|TRBJ2-2|-
TGTGCCAGCAGCTTAGTTCAGAACACCGGGGAGCTGTTTTTT
CASSLVQNTGELFF
>TRBV11-2|-|TRBJ1-1|-
TGTGCCAGCAGCTCTGGGGCGGGCAACACTGAAGCTTTCTTT
CASSSGAGNTEAFF
>TRBV19|-|TRBJ1-5|-
TGTGCCAGTAGTGTGGGACACCCAAATCAGCCCCAGCATTTT
CASSVGHPNQPQHF
>TRBV28|-|TRBJ1-2|once
TGTGCCAGCGTCACCCCCAGAGGAGCTAACTATGGCTACACCTTC
CASVTPRGANYGYTF
>TRBV27|-|TRBJ1-1|-
TGTGCCAGCAGTTTAAGGTTAGGGAACACTGAAGCTTTCTTT
CASSLRLGNTEAFF
>TRBV25-1|-|TRBJ2-6|-
TGTGCCAGCAGTTCGGACGGGAAGACGCGCTCTGGGGCCAACGTCCTGACTTTC
CASSSDGKTRSGANVLTF
>TRBV19|TRBD1|TRBJ1-1|-
TGTGCCAGTAGTATACAGGGGGGGAACACTGAAGCTTTCTTT
CASSIQGGNTEAFF
>TRBV2|TRBD1|TRBJ2-7|-
TGTGCCAGCAGACAAGGGACAGGGGCCCTAAGCTCCTACGAGCAGTACTTC
CASRQGTGALSSYEQYF
>TRBV30|-|TRBJ1-3|-
TGTGCCTGGATGTCGGGGGGCGGCTCTGGAAACACCATATATTTT
CAWMSGGGSGNTIYF
>TRBV10-2|-|TRBJ1-5|once
TGCGCCAGCAGTCCAAGGGGAAATCAGCCCCAGCATTTT
CASSPRGNQPQHF
>TRBV18|TRBD2|TRBJ2-1|-
TGTGCCAGCTCACCTCCGACTAGCGGGGTTTTCAATGAGCAGTTCTTC
CASSPPTSGVFNEQFF
>TRBV5-8|TRBD2|TRBJ2-1|-
TGTGCCAGCAGCTTGGAGGTTAGCGGGGGCCCTAGGAGCTCCTACAATGAGCAGTTCTTC
CASSLEVSGGPRSSYNEQFF
>TRBV11-2|TRBD1|TRBJ2-7|-
TGTGCCAGCAGGACACTCAGGGGGCGAGCCATCGAGCAGTACTTC
CASRTLRGRAIEQYF
>TRBV5-1|TRBD1|TRBJ2-2|-
TGCGCCAGCAGCTTGGGACAGGGTGTAGGCACCGGGGAGCTGTTTTTT
CASSLGQGVGTGELFF